This TCR beta chain was captured by sequencing in a study of T-cell reconstitution after alpha-beta-depleted transplantation in children. Study findings and constraints: Expanded graft clones numbering several hundred reportedly gave rise to alpha-beta T cells about two months after transplant. Elevated TCRbeta diversity at day 60 was traced, in some patients, to surviving recipient T cells and thymic progenitors. A year post-transplant, T-cell counts and diversity derived mostly from newly produced T cells.

This CDR3 has 12 residues. This clonotype was recorded a few times. Its antigen is unknown. Researchers prepared the TCRbeta library using unique molecular identifiers, the study reports. TCRdb itself ran the PCR reads through MiXCR, one entry per CDR3 protein. The repertoire consists of about 580,000 distinct CDR3 sequences, with under 30% occurring once and the leading ten covering roughly 14%. Sample: PBMCs, mostly from graft donor cells, taken 360 days after TCRalphabeta/CD19-depleted stem cell transplant. This clonotype originated in a boy under two years old who had a stem cell transplant for acute myeloid leukemia, so the T cells may come from the graft donor. V usage is TRBV21-1 and J usage is TRBJ2-7; the D call of TRBD2 is as the table states it, not checked on the DNA. TRBV21-1 is annotated as a pseudogene. CDR3 loop: CASYGPRFEQYV. The CDR3, as DNA: TGTGCCAGCTACGGGCCCAGGTTCGAGCAGTACGTC.